A single sample is the source of the 22 T cell receptor beta chains below, sequenced in a study of human T cells and chemical hapten exposure. Using its own MiXCR run on the RACE reads, TCRdb lists one record per CDR3 protein. The sample consists of 300,000 to 450,000 distinct CDR3 sequences, more than 4.5% of them appearing once. Time point of the sample: pre-sensitization, week 0. As to treatment: therapeutic diphenylcyclopropenone sensitization with weekly scalp DPC. Material: whole blood, obtained in connection with sensitization to the hapten diphenylcyclopropenone (DPC). These receptors were taken from a woman between 45 and 65 years old with alopecia areata. Some clones in this sample may be carry-over from other donors' samples.

This clonotype was counted a few times. This chain links TRBV12-3 or TRBV12-4 with TRBJ1-6; possibly TRBD1 for D (6 bases). The CDR3 is 15 residues long. V lost 6 bases and J 5 bases, leaving 14 bases between the germline ends. The CDR3 loop reads CASSFSGVHNSPLHF. For the CDR3, the DNA is TGTGCCAGCAGCTTCTCAGGGGTTCATAATTCACCCCTCCACTTT.

This clonotype was counted many times. The genes are TRBV10-3 and TRBJ2-7; no firm D call. CDR1 and CDR2 from the germline V gene are ENHRY and SYGVKD. The V gene lost 2 bases and the J gene lost 0 bases, with 5 bases spanning the gap. The CDR3 is made up of 13 amino acids. CDR3 in DNA: TGTGCCATCAGTGAGCCTAGCTCCTACGAGCAGTACTTC. Translated, it gives CAISEPSSYEQYF.

This clonotype was counted at least ten times. The rearrangement joins TRBV27 to TRBJ2-1; D unclear. CDR1 is MNHEY and CDR2 is SMNVEV in the germline V gene (reference sequence). The length of the CDR3 is 11 residues. Trimming pared 6 bases from V and 3 bases from J, leaving 3 bases between. CDR3 residues: CASSHYNEQFF. CDR3 coding DNA: TGTGCCAGCAGCCACTACAATGAGCAGTTCTTC.

CDR3 region: CASSKGGRHTEAFF. CDR3 DNA sequence: TGTGCCAGCAGCAAAGGCGGAAGGCATACTGAAGCTTTCTTT. The V gene is TRBV21-1, the J gene TRBJ1-1. TRBV21-1 represents a pseudogene. The length of the CDR3 is 14 residues.

The chain is built from TRBV7-2 and TRBJ1-2, with D tentatively TRBD1 (5 bases). V gave up 5 bases and J gave up 3 bases, with 13 bases separating them. In germline, CDR1 is SGHTA, CDR2 FQGNSA. CDR3 length equals 14 residues. The CDR3 region is CASSLGTGDYGYTF. The CDR3 bases are TGTGCCAGCAGCCTGGGGACGGGGGACTATGGCTACACCTTC.

This clonotype was seen ten or more times. This chain joins TRBV28 and TRBJ2-3; TRBD2 agrees at 8 bases. The CDR3 totals 15 residues. The germline gives CDR1 MDHEN, CDR2 SYDVKM. The trim removed 3 bases at V and 7 bases at J, leaving 9 bases unmatched. The CDR3 spells CASSFARGVLYTQYF. CDR3 nucleotide sequence: TGTGCCAGCAGTTTTGCGCGGGGGGTACTATATACGCAGTATTTT.

There are a few counts of this clonotype. This sequence joins TRBV12-3 or TRBV12-4 and TRBJ1-1, with 8 bases aligning to TRBD1. The V segment lost 5 bases and the J segment 4 bases; nucleotides outside the gene matches: 9. The CDR3 runs to 15 residues. The CDR3 bases are TGTGCCAGCAGTCCCCGACAGGGGAGAACCACTGAAGCTTTCTTT. This codes for CASSPRQGRTTEAFF.

This clonotype turned up a few times. This chain uses TRBV9 with TRBJ2-7, with 15 bases lining up with TRBD2. V lost 3 bases, J lost 4 bases, and 2 bases stayed unmatched. The CDR3 is 15 residues long. In germline, CDR1 is SGDLS, CDR2 YYNGEE. The CDR3 is CASSGGTSGRYEQYF. In nucleotides, the CDR3 is TGTGCCAGCAGCGGTGGGACTAGCGGGAGGTACGAGCAGTACTTC.

This chain links TRBV7-2 with TRBJ2-5; the D call may be TRBD1 or TRBD2 (5 bases each). CDR1 and CDR2 (germline): SGHTA, FQGNSA. V was shortened by 5 bases and J by 5 bases, with 18 bases between the two germline ends. The CDR3 length is 15 residues. The CDR3 DNA reads TGTGCCAGCAGCACCCGTCCGGGACCTGGCGAGACCCAGTACTTC. Translation gives CASSTRPGPGETQYF.

The chain couples TRBV5-1 to TRBJ1-3; D is ambiguous. This CDR3 is 15 amino acids long. Germline values: CDR1 SGHRS, CDR2 YFSETQ. With 0 bases removed from V and 1 base from J, the gap between germline ends came to 8 bases. This CDR3 reads CASSLEVQSGNTIYF. The CDR3 coding sequence is TGCGCCAGCAGCTTGGAGGTCCAGTCTGGAAACACCATATATTTT.

This clonotype was seen a few times. V gene TRBV18 combines with J gene TRBJ1-1; no clear D. V was trimmed by 2 bases and J by 2 bases, leaving 9 bases between them. Germline CDR1 is KGHSH and CDR2 is LQKENI. CDR3 length equals 14 residues. CDR3 region: CASSPSTGNTEAFF. As DNA, the CDR3 is TGTGCCAGCTCACCAAGCACCGGCAACACTGAAGCTTTCTTT.

The rearrangement joins TRBV3-1 to TRBJ2-3, with TRBD2 matching over 15 bases. Germline V lookup: CDR1 LGHDT, CDR2 YNNKEL (reference sequence). The CDR3 is 17 residues long. Germline trimming cut 4 bases from V and 4 bases from J; bases unmatched to any gene: 6. The CDR3 DNA sequence: TGTGCCAGCAGCCTCCGGACTAGCGGGGGGGGTGCAGATACGCAGTATTTT. Translation: CASSLRTSGGGADTQYF.

This chain joins TRBV7-2 and TRBJ2-1, with 7 bases that match TRBD2. Germline loops: CDR1 SGHTA, CDR2 FQGNSA. V shed 3 bases, J shed 0 bases, and the junction held 2 bases outside the gene matches. The CDR3 is 15 residues long. The CDR3 loop reads CASSFERGSYNEQFF. In DNA, the CDR3 is TGTGCCAGCAGCTTTGAGCGGGGCTCCTACAATGAGCAGTTCTTC.

There are many counts of this clonotype. The chain employs TRBV7-9 and TRBJ2-3, with D possibly being TRBD2 (6 bases). The germline V gene has CDR1 SEHNR and CDR2 FQNEAQ (reference sequence). V gave up 6 bases and J gave up 2 bases, with 12 bases separating them. There are 14 residues in the CDR3. The CDR3 nucleotides are TGTGCCAGCAGGCACGGAGGGGACACAGATACGCAGTATTTT. This sequence encodes CASRHGGDTDTQYF. The full variable domain, in which reference TRBV7-9 and TRBJ2-3 provide the parts outside the CDR3, is DTGVSQNPRHKITKRGQNVTFRCDPISEHNRLYWYRQTLGQGPEFLTYFQNEAQLEKSRLLSDRFSAERPKGSFSTLEIQRTEQGDSAMYLCASRHGGDTDTQYFGPGTRLTVL.

There are many counts of this clonotype. This chain connects TRBV2 to TRBJ2-2; D may be TRBD2 (5 bases). The ends were cut back, 5 bases at V and 7 bases at J, with 11 bases in the middle. CDR1 and CDR2 (germline): SNHLY, FYNNEI. The CDR3 is 13 amino acids. The CDR3 region has the DNA TGTGCCAGCAGTCTCCGGACTGGCGGGGAGCTGTTTTTT. Translated: CASSLRTGGELFF.

This clonotype has only a few counts. The chain is built from TRBV12-3 or TRBV12-4 and TRBJ1-4; D might be TRBD1 (5 bases). The germline V and J ends were trimmed by 3 bases and 8 bases, with 19 bases remaining between them. The CDR3 consists of 16 residues. CDR3 amino acids: CASSFYGGVGEEKLFF. The CDR3, as DNA: TGTGCCAGCAGTTTCTACGGCGGGGTAGGGGAGGAAAAACTGTTTTTT.

This clonotype was detected ten times or more. The chain links TRBV18 to TRBJ2-6, with 10 positions matching TRBD1. From germline, CDR1 is KGHSH and CDR2 LQKENI. The J segment lost 0 bases and the V segment lost 0 bases, leaving 2 bases of the junction unmatched. The CDR3 contains 18 residues. This CDR3 is CASSPPGQGSSGANVLTF. Written as DNA, the CDR3 is TGTGCCAGCTCACCACCGGGACAGGGGAGCTCTGGGGCCAACGTCCTGACTTTC.

This sequence joins TRBV6-5 and TRBJ1-1; D is perhaps TRBD1 (6 bases). This CDR3 spans 14 amino acids. V gave up 0 bases and J gave up 5 bases, with 10 bases separating them. From germline, CDR1 is MNHEY and CDR2 SVGAGI. The CDR3 sequence: CASSYSFRGTEAFF. DNA of the CDR3: TGTGCCAGCAGTTACTCCTTCAGGGGAACTGAAGCTTTCTTT.

The chain recombines TRBV6-5 with TRBJ1-5; 11 bases fit TRBD1. This CDR3 is built from 15 residues. Trimming took 5 bases from V and 7 from J; bases not matched to a gene: 7. Germline CDR1 reads MNHEY; CDR2 reads SVGAGI. CDR3 residues: CASSRMGQGGQPQHF. DNA of the CDR3: TGTGCCAGCAGTAGAATGGGACAGGGGGGCCAGCCCCAGCATTTT.

In its sample, this clonotype was seen many times. This sequence joins TRBV12-3 or TRBV12-4 and TRBJ2-1, with 9 bases fitting TRBD1. J was trimmed by 8 bases and V by 5 bases; bases with no gene match: 7. The CDR3 has 14 amino acids. The CDR3 loop reads CASSAGTGYHEQFF. The CDR3 coding sequence is TGTGCCAGCAGTGCCGGGACAGGGTATCATGAGCAGTTCTTC.

This clonotype was recorded many times. This chain connects TRBV20-1 to TRBJ2-3; D is unresolved. The CDR3 runs to 14 residues. The germline V gene has CDR1 DFQATT and CDR2 SNEGSKA (reference sequence). V gave up 3 bases and J gave up 0 bases, with 10 bases separating them. The CDR3 is CSASERPSTDTQYF. CDR3 in DNA: TGCAGTGCTAGTGAGCGCCCTAGCACAGATACGCAGTATTTT.

This clonotype showed up just a few times. The chain employs TRBV13 and TRBJ1-6; D gene ambiguous. Germline V gene data show CDR1 as PRHDT and CDR2 as FYEKMQ (reference sequence). The CDR3 covers 16 residues. V was pared by 0 bases and J by 9 bases, with 15 bases between. CDR3 in amino acids: CASSLGVEIKGSPLHF. CDR3 bases: TGTGCCAGCAGCTTAGGGGTTGAGATTAAGGGTTCACCCCTCCACTTT.